Reported below is one T cell receptor (beta chain). Its target is not known. CDR1 and CDR2 (germline): SGHNT, YYREEE (reference sequence). V was clipped by 4 bases and J by 3 bases; unmatched bases: 5. CDR3 size: 14 residues. The data are from a study of cytomegalovirus exposure and HLA in healthy donors. In the study overall: For the approximately 400 genotyped donors, 80% to 90% fell within the Caucasian-associated ancestry cluster.

This PCR relied on a set of 60 Vbeta primers and 13 Jbeta primers. Clones were sequenced by immunoSEQ multiplex PCR, and TCRdb holds only the in-frame ones, with some missing. The sample lists about 200,000 clones, about four fifths occurring once. Points from the study as a whole: In a later analysis, specific HLA alleles were associated with some 16,000 TCR beta sequences at a 0.05 false discovery rate. Sequencing likely generated an artifact that appeared as a cluster of highly shared sequence variants.

This chain connects TRBV5-4 to TRBJ1-2, with 8 bases aligning to TRBD1. Sequenced input: PBMCs. This sequence was found in a man in his forties or fifties in good health and CMV-seropositive. This chain's CDR3 is CASSQPTGDYGYTF. The CDR3 DNA reads TGTGCCAGCAGCCAACCGACAGGGGACTATGGCTACACCTTC.